This passage covers 11 T cell receptor beta chains from one sample sequenced in a study of T cell responses to AZD1222 COVID-19 vaccine. The method was immunoSEQ multiplex PCR; TCRdb's version includes in-frame clones alone and lacks a portion of them. The table lists about 140,000 clones, about 86% of them singletons. This specimen was peripheral blood, taken on day 0 of AZD1222 vaccination. These receptors were collected from an adult in good health.

This clone appeared once. V usage is TRBV6-2 or TRBV6-3 and J usage is TRBJ2-5; 7 bases line up with TRBD1. The CDR3 totals 15 residues. Germline V gives CDR1 MNHEY, CDR2 SVGEGT. V lost 4 bases, J lost 9 bases, and 14 bases stayed unmatched. CDR3 sequence (DNA): TGTGCCAGCAGTTCTGGGGACAGCTTCCTTGGGGCCCAGTACTTC. Its translation is CASSSGDSFLGAQYF.

The chain employs TRBV11-3 and TRBJ2-5; weak D call: TRBD2 (6 bases). V was trimmed by 5 bases and J by 5 bases, leaving 12 bases between them. In germline, CDR1 is SGHNT, CDR2 YENEEA. The CDR3 has 13 residues. CDR3 amino acids: CASSINGGETQYF. The CDR3 DNA follows: TGTGCCAGCAGCATCAACGGAGGGGAGACCCAGTACTTC. Variable domain in full (rest from reference TRBV11-3 and TRBJ2-5): EAGVVQSPRYKIIEKKQPVAFWCNPISGHNTLYWYLQNLGQGPELLIRYENEEAVDDSQLPKDRFSAERLKGVDSTLKIQPAELGDSAVYLCASSINGGETQYFGPGTRLLVL.

The chain is built from TRBV18 and TRBJ1-1; D is ambiguous. V shed 5 bases and J shed 5 bases, with 6 bases lying between them. This CDR3 has 11 residues. Germline CDR1 and CDR2: KGHSH and LQKENI. The CDR3: CASSRKTEAFF. The CDR3 region has the DNA TGTGCCAGCTCAAGGAAGACTGAAGCTTTCTTT.

The V call is TRBV6-5, the J call TRBJ2-1; no clear D. There are 12 residues in the CDR3. Trimming cost V 0 bases and J 5 bases, with 2 bases left between them. Germline V gene sequence: CDR1 MNHEY, CDR2 SVGAGI. DNA for the CDR3: TGTGCCAGCAGTTACTCTAACAATGAGCAGTTCTTC. Translation gives CASSYSNNEQFF.

The chain has TRBV30 and TRBJ2-1; 9 bases line up with TRBD1. The V and J ends lost 8 bases and 8 bases, in that order; junction bases with no gene match: 16. The CDR3 has 15 residues. In germline, CDR1 is GTSNPN, CDR2 SVGIG (reference sequence). The CDR3 DNA is TGTGCCAGCCACTCCGGGACAGGGTCTCATGATGAGCAGTTCTTC. It codes for CASHSGTGSHDEQFF.

The chain carries TRBV13 and TRBJ2-7; D is unclear. Deletions cut 3 bases from V and 0 bases from J, with 12 bases between. In germline, CDR1 is PRHDT, CDR2 FYEKMQ (reference sequence). The CDR3 loop spans 15 amino acids. The CDR3 is CASSFLGSTSYEQYF. The CDR3 bases are TGTGCCAGCAGCTTTCTAGGGTCAACCTCCTACGAGCAGTACTTC.

This clone turned up a few times. The chain joins TRBV3-1 (or the pseudogene TRBV3-2) to TRBJ2-1; 14 positions agree with TRBD2. The germline CDR1 and CDR2 sequences are LGHDT and YNNKEL (reference sequence). V was pared by 0 bases and J by 4 bases, with 17 bases of the junction left unmatched. The CDR3 consists of 22 residues. CDR3 region: CASSQERASRGLAGVLYNEQFF. The CDR3 nucleotides read TGTGCCAGCAGCCAAGAGAGGGCCTCCAGGGGACTAGCGGGAGTTCTATACAATGAGCAGTTCTTC.

J is TRBJ1-3 and V is TRBV15, with no clear D. Trimming shortened V by 0 bases and J by 3 bases, and 9 bases separated the two germline ends. There are 15 residues in the CDR3. The germline V gene has CDR1 LNHNV and CDR2 YYDKDF (reference sequence). DNA for the CDR3: TGTGCCACCAGCAGAGATCGGGCAGTTGGAAACACCATATATTTT. Translated: CATSRDRAVGNTIYF.

The genes are TRBV29-1 and TRBJ2-1; D not resolved. The V end lost 1 base, the J end lost 8 bases, and 12 bases lay between the germline ends. This CDR3 region has 13 residues. Germline CDR1 SQVTM, CDR2 ANQGSEA. CDR3 nucleotides: TGCAGCGTTGAAGGGCAGAGGATCGATGAGCAGTTCTTC. Translation gives CSVEGQRIDEQFF.

The chain joins TRBV5-1 to TRBJ2-1; 8 nucleotides match TRBD2. Germline V CDR1 and CDR2: SGHRS, YFSETQ. The CDR3 totals 16 residues. V trimming: 4 bases; J trimming: 6 bases; junction bases outside the gene matches: 12. The CDR3 sequence: CASSPGDGRAANEQFF. CDR3 coding DNA: TGCGCCAGCAGCCCTGGGGACGGGAGGGCCGCCAATGAGCAGTTCTTC.

The chain links TRBV3-1 (or the pseudogene TRBV3-2) to TRBJ1-1; D unresolved. CDR1 is LGHDT, CDR2 YNNKEL, per germline (reference sequence). The V end was cut by 1 base, the J end by 0 bases, with 15 bases between. This CDR3 comprises 17 residues. CDR3 loop: CASSQVGPRLLNTEAFF. DNA of the CDR3: TGTGCCAGCAGCCAAGTAGGGCCAAGACTCTTGAACACTGAAGCTTTCTTT.